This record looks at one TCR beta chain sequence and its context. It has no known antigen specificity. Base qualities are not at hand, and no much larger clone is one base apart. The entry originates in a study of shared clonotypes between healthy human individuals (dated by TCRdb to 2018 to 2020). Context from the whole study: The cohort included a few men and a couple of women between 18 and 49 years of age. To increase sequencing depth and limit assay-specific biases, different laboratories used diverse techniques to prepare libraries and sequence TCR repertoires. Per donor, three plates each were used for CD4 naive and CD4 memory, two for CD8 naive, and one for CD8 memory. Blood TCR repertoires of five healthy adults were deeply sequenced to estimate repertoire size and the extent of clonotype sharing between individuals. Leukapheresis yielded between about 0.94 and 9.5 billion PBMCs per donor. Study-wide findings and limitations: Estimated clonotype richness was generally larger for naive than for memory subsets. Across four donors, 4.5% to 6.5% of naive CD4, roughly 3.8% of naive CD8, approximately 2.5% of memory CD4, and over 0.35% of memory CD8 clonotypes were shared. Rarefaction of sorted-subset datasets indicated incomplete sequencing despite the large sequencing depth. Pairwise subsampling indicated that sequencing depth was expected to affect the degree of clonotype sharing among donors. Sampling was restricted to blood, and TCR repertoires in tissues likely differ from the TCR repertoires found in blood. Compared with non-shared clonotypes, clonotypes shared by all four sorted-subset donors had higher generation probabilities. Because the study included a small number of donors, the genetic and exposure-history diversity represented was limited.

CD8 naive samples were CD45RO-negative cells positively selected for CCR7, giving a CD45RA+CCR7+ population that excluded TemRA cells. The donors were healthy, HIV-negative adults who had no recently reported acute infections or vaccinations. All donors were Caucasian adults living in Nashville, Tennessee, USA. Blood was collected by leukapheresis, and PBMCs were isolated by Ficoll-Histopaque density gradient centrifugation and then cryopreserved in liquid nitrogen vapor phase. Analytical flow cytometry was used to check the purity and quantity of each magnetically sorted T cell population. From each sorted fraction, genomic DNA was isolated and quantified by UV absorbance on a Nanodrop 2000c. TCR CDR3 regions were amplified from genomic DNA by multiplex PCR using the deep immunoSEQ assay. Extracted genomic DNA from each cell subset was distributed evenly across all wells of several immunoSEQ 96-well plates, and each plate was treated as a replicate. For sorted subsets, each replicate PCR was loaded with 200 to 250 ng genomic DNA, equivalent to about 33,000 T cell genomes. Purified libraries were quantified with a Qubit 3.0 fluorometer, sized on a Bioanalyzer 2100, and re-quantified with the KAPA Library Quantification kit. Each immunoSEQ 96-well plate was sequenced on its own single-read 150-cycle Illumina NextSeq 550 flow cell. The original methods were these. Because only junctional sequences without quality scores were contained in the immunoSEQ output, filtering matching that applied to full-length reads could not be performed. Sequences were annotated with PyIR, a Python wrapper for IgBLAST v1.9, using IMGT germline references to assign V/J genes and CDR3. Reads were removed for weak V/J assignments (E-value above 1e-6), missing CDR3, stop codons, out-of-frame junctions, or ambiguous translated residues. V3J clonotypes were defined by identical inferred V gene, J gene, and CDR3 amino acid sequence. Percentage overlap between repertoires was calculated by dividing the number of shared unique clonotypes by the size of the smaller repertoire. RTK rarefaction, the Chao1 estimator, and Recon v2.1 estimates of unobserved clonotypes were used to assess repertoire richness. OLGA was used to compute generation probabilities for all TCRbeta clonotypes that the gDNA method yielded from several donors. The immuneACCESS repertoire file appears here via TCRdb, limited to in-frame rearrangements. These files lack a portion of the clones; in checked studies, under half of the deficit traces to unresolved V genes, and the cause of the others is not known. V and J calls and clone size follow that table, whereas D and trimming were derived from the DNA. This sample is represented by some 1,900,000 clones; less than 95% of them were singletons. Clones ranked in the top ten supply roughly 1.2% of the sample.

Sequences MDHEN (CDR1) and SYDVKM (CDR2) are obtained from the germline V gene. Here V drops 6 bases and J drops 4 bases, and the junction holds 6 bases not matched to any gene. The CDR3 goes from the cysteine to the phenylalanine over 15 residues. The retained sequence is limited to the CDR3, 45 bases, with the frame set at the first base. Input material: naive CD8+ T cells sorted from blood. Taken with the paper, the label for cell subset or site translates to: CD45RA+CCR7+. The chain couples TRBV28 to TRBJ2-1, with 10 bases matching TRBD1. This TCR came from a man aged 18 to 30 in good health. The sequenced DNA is TGTGCCAGCAGCTGGGGGACAGGGGAATACAATGAGCAGTTCTTC. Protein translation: CASSWGTGEYNEQFF. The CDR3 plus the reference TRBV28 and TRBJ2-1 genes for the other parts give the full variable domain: DVKVTQSSRYLVKRTGEKVFLECVQDMDHENMFWYRQDPGLGLRLIYFSYDVKMKEKGDIPEGYSVSREKKERFSLILESASTNQTSMYLCASSWGTGEYNEQFFGPGTRLTVL.